This T cell receptor (beta chain) was sequenced in a study of response to subunit inactivated influenza vaccine. Findings of the study overall: The study's authors posited that every seasonal influenza vaccination enlists few new T cells.

The germline V gene has CDR1 MNHEY and CDR2 SVGAGI. CDR3 length: 15 amino acids. The V gene lost 0 bases and the J gene lost 1 base, with 9 bases spanning the gap. This clonotype was recorded at least ten times. The antigen remains unidentified. TCRdb reprocessed the RT-PCR reads via MiXCR and lists one record per CDR3 protein. The table lists 450,000 to 600,000 distinct CDR3 sequences, approximately 7.7% of them singletons. This receptor was taken from a man in his fifties or sixties who received an inactivated influenza vaccine. The source material was PBMCs from blood, sampled less than 30 months after vaccination. The chain is built from TRBV6-5 and TRBJ2-5, with unresolved D. The chain's CDR3 is CASSYSPGGQETQYF. The CDR3 DNA reads TGTGCCAGCAGTTACTCCCCAGGCGGCCAAGAGACCCAGTACTTC.